This TCR beta chain was retrieved from a study of blood T cell repertoires in COVID-19. Study in general: T cells, B-cell-depleted T cells, or PBMCs provided the cDNA or gDNA that served as material.

As originally analysed: Amplifying reference gene primers gave estimates of nucleated cell counts. Sequencing was performed with immunoSEQ multiplex PCR; in TCRdb, only in-frame clones are kept and a portion is missing. V and J calls plus clone size are reproduced from that table; the DNA served to infer D and trimming. The sample shows about 64,000 clones, around nine tenths of them seen only once. V dropped 5 bases and J dropped 5; count of bases not matched to a gene: 12. Germline lookup yields CDR1 SGHTA and CDR2 FQGTGA. The CDR3 is made up of 17 amino acids. The source is a man between 70 and 80 years old with acute or convalescent COVID-19. Sequencing was performed on peripheral blood. The V call is TRBV7-3, the J call TRBJ2-2; 9 bases are shared with TRBD2. CDR3 sequence: CASSPDPSGVRTGELFF. CDR3 sequence (DNA): TGTGCCAGCAGCCCCGACCCTAGCGGGGTGAGGACCGGGGAGCTGTTTTTT.